This T cell receptor (beta chain) was identified during a study of OX40 agonist ivuxolimab in advanced cancers. Method: immunoSEQ multiplex PCR; TCRdb's copy keeps in-frame clones and lacks some. The sample lists about 60,000 clones, 87% occurring once. Study-wide points: Dosing at 0.1 to 3.0 mg/kg was accompanied by clonal expansion of CD4+ and CD8+ blood T cells by week 6.

With baseline, cycle 4 day 1, and cycle 7 day 1 as timepoints, blood was sampled. To note about this clone: What it binds is not known.

Germline CDR1 SEHNR, CDR2 FQNEAQ (reference sequence). The CDR3 covers 14 residues. After removal of 4 bases from V and 3 bases from J, the junction contained 3 bases not matched to a gene. The sequenced sample was CD4+ or CD8+ T cells sorted from blood, obtained in a trial of the OX40 agonist ivuxolimab. This TCR was recovered from an adult with an advanced solid tumor such as melanoma, head and neck, liver or kidney cancer. The rearrangement uses TRBV7-9 and TRBJ1-1; 9 nucleotides align to TRBD1. The DNA of the CDR3 is TGTGCCAGCAGCTCGGACAGGGGAGACACTGAAGCTTTCTTT. As protein: CASSSDRGDTEAFF.